There are a few counts of the clone carrying this T cell receptor (beta chain). The data are from a study of blood T cells in healthy people across ages. Study background: Through template switching, about one barcoded beta molecule was captured per two T cells, as measured in model experiments.

RNA extraction gave at least 5 micrograms of total RNA per sample. For the second PCR, which ran for 7 to 11 cycles, a sample-barcoded 5' primer and a J-beta primer mix were used. A template-switch adaptor containing 12 random nucleotides labeled each cDNA molecule. TCRdb itself ran the 5' RACE reads through MiXCR, one entry per CDR3 protein. This table holds 850,000 to 1,300,000 distinct CDR3 sequences, roughly 45% found once. In germline, CDR1 is SGDLS, CDR2 YYNGEE. The trim removed 0 bases at V and 7 bases at J, leaving 9 bases unmatched. The CDR3 sequence is 17 residues long. This TCR came from a woman aged 60-70 years in good health. Sequenced input: blood. The V call is TRBV9, the J call TRBJ2-1; 11 nucleotides match TRBD2. The DNA of the CDR3 is TGTGCCAGCAGCGTAGTCCCACTAGCGGGAGATGGAAATGAGCAGTTCTTC. Translation: CASSVVPLAGDGNEQFF.